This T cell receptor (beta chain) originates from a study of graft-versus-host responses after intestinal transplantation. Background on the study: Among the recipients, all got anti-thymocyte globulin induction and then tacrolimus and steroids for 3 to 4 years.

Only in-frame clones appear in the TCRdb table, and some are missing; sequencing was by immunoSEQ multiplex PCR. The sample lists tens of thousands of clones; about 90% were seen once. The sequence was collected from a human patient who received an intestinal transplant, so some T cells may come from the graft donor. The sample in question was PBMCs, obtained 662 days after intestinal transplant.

This CDR3 is CASSEGSEQFF. The CDR3 coding sequence is TGCGCCAGCAGTGAGGGGTCTGAGCAGTTCTTC. This chain joins TRBV10-1 and TRBJ2-1; D is unresolved. This CDR3 spans 11 amino acids. Germline assignment: CDR1 WNHNN and CDR2 SYGVQD (reference sequence). Trimming took 2 bases from V and 9 from J, leaving 5 bases between them.